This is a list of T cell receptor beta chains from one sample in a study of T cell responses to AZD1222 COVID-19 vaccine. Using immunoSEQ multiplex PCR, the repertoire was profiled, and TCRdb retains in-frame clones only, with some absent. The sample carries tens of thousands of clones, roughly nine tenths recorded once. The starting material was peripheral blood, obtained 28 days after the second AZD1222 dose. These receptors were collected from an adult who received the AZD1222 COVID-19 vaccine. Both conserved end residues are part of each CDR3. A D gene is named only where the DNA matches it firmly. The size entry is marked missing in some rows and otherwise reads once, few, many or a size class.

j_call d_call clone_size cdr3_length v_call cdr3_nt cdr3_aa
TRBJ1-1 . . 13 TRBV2 TGTGCCAAACCCAGGGGCGAGGGCACTGAAGCTTTCTTT CAKPRGEGTEAFF
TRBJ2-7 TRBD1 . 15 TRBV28 TGTGCCAGCAGCCCCGGACAGGGCATAGTCTACGAGCAGTACTTC CASSPGQGIVYEQYF
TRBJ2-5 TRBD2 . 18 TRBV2 TGTGCCAGCAGTGTGGGAGCGGGAGATGTTGATAGGGTGAAGACCCAGTACTTC CASSVGAGDVDRVKTQYF
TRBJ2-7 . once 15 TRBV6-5 TGTGCCAGCAGTCCCCCGTTTGGGGGGACTTACGAGCAGTACTTC CASSPPFGGTYEQYF
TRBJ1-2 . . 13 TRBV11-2 TGTGCCAGCAGCCGTAGTGGTAACTATGGCTACACCTTC CASSRSGNYGYTF
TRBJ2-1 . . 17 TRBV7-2 TGTGCCAGCAGCCAGGTTTGGGGGGAAAGGGGCTACAATGAGCAGTTCTTC CASSQVWGERGYNEQFF
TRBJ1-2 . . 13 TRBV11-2 TGTGCCAGCAGCTCGCAGGGTGACTATGGCTACACCTTC CASSSQGDYGYTF
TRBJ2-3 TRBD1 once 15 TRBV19 TGTGCCAGTAGTGGGACAGGGGGCCGGGCAGATACGCAGTATTTT CASSGTGGRADTQYF
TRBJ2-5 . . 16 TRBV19 TGTGCCAGTAGTATTGGCAGGGGGGGAACCCAAGAGACCCAGTACTTC CASSIGRGGTQETQYF
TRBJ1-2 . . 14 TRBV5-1 TGCGCCAGCCAGCGGGGGCAGGGAGACTATGGCTACACCTTC CASQRGQGDYGYTF
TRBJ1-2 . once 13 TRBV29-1 TGCAGCGTTGAAGATGCGCCAGCCTATGGCTACACCTTC CSVEDAPAYGYTF
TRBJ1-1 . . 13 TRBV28 TGTGCCAGCAGTTTAAGACAGCAGGGTGAAGCTTTCTTT CASSLRQQGEAFF
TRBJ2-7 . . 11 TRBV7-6 TGTGCTGGAACTAGTCAGGGCGAGCAGTACTTC CAGTSQGEQYF
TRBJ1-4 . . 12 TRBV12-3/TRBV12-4 TGTGCCAGCAGTTTTGCCGGTGAAAAACTGTTTTTT CASSFAGEKLFF
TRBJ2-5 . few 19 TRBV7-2 TGTGCCAGCAGCCAACGCTATCCTGGGCTAGCAGACCTCGCCGCGACCCAGTACTTC CASSQRYPGLADLAATQYF
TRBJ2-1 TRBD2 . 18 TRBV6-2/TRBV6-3 TGTGCCAGCAGTTACCAGGGACTAGCGGGATGGGGTTTTAATGAGCAGTTCTTC CASSYQGLAGWGFNEQFF
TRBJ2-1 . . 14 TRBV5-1 TGCGCCAGCAGCTTGGGAAGGACAGCAAATGAGCAGTTCTTC CASSLGRTANEQFF
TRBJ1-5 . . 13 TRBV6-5 TGTGCCAGCAGTTACTCAGTAAATCAGCCCCAGCATTTT CASSYSVNQPQHF
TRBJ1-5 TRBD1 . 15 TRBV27 TGTGCCAGCAGGGGGACAGCCGTGGGGTTTCAGCCCCAGCATTTT CASRGTAVGFQPQHF
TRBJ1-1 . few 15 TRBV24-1 TGTGCCACCAGTGATCCGAGGGGGGCGAACACTGAAGCTTTCTTT CATSDPRGANTEAFF
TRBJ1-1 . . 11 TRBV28 TGTGCCAGCAGGCTCCGGACAGAAGCTTTCTTT CASRLRTEAFF
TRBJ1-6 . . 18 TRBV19 TGTGCCAGTAGTGCCACCCGTGGGACGGCCTCCTATAATTCACCCCTCCACTTT CASSATRGTASYNSPLHF
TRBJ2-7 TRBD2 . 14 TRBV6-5 TGTGCCAGCAGGGGACTAGCGGGAGTCTACGAGCAGTACTTC CASRGLAGVYEQYF
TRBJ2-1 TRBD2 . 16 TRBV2 TGTGCCAGCATGCGACGGGCACTAGCGGGAGTCGGTGAGCAGTTCTTC CASMRRALAGVGEQFF
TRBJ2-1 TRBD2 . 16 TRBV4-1 TGCGCCAGCAGCCGGGGACTAGCGGGAGGGGCCCAGAGGAGGTTCTTC CASSRGLAGGAQRRFF
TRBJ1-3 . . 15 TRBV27 TGTGCCAGCAGTCCCTTGGGGGGCTCTGGAAACACCATATATTTT CASSPLGGSGNTIYF
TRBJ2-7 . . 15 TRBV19 TGTGCCAGTAGTTCCCCAGGGAAGGGGGTTGACGAGCAGTACTTC CASSSPGKGVDEQYF
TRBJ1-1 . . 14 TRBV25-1 TGTGCCAGCAGTGATTCCCCTGGAGACACTGAAGCTTTCTTT CASSDSPGDTEAFF
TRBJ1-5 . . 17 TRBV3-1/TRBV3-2 TGTGCCAGCAGCCAAGACTCGTCTTTGTATAGCAATCAGCCCCAGCATTTT CASSQDSSLYSNQPQHF
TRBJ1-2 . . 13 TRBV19 TGTGCCAGTAGTGTCGGGAAAAACTATGGCTACACCTTC CASSVGKNYGYTF
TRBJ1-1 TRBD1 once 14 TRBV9 TGTGCCAGCAGCTTGAGGACAGGGGGCACTGAAGCTTTCTTT CASSLRTGGTEAFF
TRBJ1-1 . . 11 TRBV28 TGTGCCAGCAGTATCCAGGGTATAGCTTTCTTT CASSIQGIAFF
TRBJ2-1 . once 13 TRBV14 TGTGCCAGCAGCCAAGGCAGCTACAATGAGCAGTTCTTC CASSQGSYNEQFF
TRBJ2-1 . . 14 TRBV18 TGTGCCAGCTCACCCCAGGAGGGTTACAATGAGCAGTTCTTC CASSPQEGYNEQFF
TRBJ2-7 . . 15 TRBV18 TGTGCCAGCTCTTTGGGGACCGACTCGCCCTACGAGCAGTACTTC CASSLGTDSPYEQYF
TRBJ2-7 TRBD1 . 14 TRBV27 TGTGCCAGCAGCCCCCGAGGACAGGGCTACGAGCAGTACTTC CASSPRGQGYEQYF
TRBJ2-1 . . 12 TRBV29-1 TGCAGCGGGGACCTCTTCACAGGAGAGCAGTTCTTC CSGDLFTGEQFF
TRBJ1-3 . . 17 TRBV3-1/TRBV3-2 TGTGCCAGCAGCCCGTTTTTCACAGGACCCGGGGGAAACACCATATATTTT CASSPFFTGPGGNTIYF
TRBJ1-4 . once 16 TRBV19 TGTGCCAGTAGTATAATGCTGGGGAGGACTAATGAAAAACTGTTTTTT CASSIMLGRTNEKLFF
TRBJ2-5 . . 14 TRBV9 TGTGCCAGCAGCGTAGGGTCTAGACCGGAGACCCAGTACTTC CASSVGSRPETQYF
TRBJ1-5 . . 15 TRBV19 TGTGCCAGTAGTATGAGACAGTATAGCAATCAGCCCCAGCATTTT CASSMRQYSNQPQHF
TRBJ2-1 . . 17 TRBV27 TGTGCCAGCAGTTTGCGTGTGGGACTCCCGCCATATAATGAGCAGTTCTTC CASSLRVGLPPYNEQFF
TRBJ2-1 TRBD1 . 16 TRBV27 TGTGCCAGCAGTTTCCTGGGACAGGGGGTCTTCAATGAGCAGTTCTTC CASSFLGQGVFNEQFF
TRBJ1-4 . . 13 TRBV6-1 TGTGCCAGCAGTGACCCAACTAATGAAAAACTGTTTTTT CASSDPTNEKLFF
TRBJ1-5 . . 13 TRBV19 TGTGCCAGTGGGGATCATAGCAATCAGCCCCAGCATTTT CASGDHSNQPQHF